At least ten counts were recorded for the clone carrying this T cell receptor beta chain. The data belong to a study of blood T cell repertoires in COVID-19. Study details: T cells, B-cell-depleted T cells, or PBMCs supplied cDNA or gDNA.

Methods used by the authors: By means of reference gene primer amplification, nucleated cell counts were estimated. Repertoires were generated with immunoSEQ multiplex PCR, while TCRdb's copy carries only in-frame clones and drops some. Clone size and V and J calls were adopted from that table, with D and trimming inferred from the DNA. The sample has about 110,000 clones; about 80% are singletons. V lost 5 bases and J 7 bases, leaving 15 bases between the germline ends. Germline CDR1 is LNHNV and CDR2 is YYDKDF (reference sequence). The CDR3 has 15 residues. The sequencing sample was made of peripheral blood. This TCR derives from a woman in her seventies with acute or convalescent COVID-19. This chain links TRBV15 with TRBJ1-6; tentative D call: TRBD1 (5 bases). In DNA, the CDR3 is TGTGCCACCAGCCTGGTGGGGGGAGGAAATTCACCCCTCCACTTT. It translates to CATSLVGGGNSPLHF.